This entry is about one T cell receptor beta chain. Germline CDR1 LNHDA, CDR2 SQIVND (reference sequence). The CDR3 runs 14 residues. The V end lost 3 bases, the J end lost 7 bases, and 15 bases lay between the germline ends. This sample was included in a study of shared clonotypes between healthy human individuals. Repertoires were generated with immunoSEQ multiplex PCR, while TCRdb's copy carries only in-frame clones and drops some. The table shows more than 2 million clones, with 95% occurring only once. Sequenced sample: naive CD4+ T cells sorted from blood. Subset here: CD45RA+ positively selected. This TCR came from a man younger than 35 in good health. The chain employs TRBV19 and TRBJ1-1; weak D call: TRBD1 (5 bases). The CDR3 DNA follows: TGTGCCAGTAGTATGGTCAGGGAGAGGGATGAAGCTTTCTTT. Amino acid sequence: CASSMVRERDEAFF.